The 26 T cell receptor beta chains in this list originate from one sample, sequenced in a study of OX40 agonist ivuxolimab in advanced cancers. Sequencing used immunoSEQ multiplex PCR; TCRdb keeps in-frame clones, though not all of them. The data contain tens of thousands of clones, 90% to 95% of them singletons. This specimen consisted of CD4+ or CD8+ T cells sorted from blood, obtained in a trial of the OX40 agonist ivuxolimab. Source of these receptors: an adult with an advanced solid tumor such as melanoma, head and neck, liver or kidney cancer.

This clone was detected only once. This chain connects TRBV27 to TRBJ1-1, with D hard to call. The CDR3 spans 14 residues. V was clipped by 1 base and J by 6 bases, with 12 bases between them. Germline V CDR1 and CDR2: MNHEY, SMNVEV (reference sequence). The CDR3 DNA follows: TGTGCCAGCAGTTTATTCTCTGGTACCCCTGAAGCTTTCTTT. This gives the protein CASSLFSGTPEAFF.

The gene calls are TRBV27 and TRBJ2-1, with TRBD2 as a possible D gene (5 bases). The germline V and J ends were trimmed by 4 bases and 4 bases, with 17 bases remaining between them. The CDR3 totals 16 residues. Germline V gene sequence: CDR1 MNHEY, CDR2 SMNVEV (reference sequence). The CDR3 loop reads CASSSRAASLYNEQFF. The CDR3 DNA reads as TGTGCCAGCAGTTCGAGGGCCGCCTCACTGTACAATGAGCAGTTCTTC.

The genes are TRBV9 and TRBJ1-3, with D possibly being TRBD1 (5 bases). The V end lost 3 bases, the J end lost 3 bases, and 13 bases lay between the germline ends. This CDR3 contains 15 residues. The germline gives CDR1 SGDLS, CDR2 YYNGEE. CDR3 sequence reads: CASSGREGVGNTIYF. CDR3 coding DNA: TGTGCCAGCAGCGGCCGCGAAGGGGTTGGAAACACCATATATTTT.

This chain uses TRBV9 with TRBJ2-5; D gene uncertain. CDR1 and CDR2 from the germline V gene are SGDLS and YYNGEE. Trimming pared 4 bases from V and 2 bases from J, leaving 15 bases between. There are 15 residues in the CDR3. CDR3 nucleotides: TGTGCCAGCAGCCCGGGTTCGGCAGATCAAGAGACCCAGTACTTC. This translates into CASSPGSADQETQYF.

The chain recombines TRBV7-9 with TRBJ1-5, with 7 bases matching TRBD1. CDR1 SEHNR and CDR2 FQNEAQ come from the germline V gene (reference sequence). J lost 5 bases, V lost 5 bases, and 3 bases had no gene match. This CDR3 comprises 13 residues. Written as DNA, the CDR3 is TGTGCCAGCAGCCCAACAGGGGATCAGCCCCAGCATTTT. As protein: CASSPTGDQPQHF.

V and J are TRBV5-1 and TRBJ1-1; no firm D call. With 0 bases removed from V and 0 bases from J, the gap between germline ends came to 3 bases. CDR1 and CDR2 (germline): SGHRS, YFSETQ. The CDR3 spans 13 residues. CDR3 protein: CASSLGLNTEAFF. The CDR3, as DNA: TGCGCCAGCAGCTTGGGTCTGAACACTGAAGCTTTCTTT.

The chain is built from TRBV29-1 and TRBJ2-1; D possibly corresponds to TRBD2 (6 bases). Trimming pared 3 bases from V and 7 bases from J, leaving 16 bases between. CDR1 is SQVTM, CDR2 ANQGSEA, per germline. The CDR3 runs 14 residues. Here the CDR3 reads CSVDGRGEGNEQFF. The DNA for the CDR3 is TGCAGCGTTGACGGGCGGGGTGAAGGGAATGAGCAGTTCTTC.

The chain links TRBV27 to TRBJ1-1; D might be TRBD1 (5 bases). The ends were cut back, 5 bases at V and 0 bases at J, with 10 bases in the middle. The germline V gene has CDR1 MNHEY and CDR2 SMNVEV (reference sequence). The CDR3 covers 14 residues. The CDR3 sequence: CASSVAGLNTEAFF. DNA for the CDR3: TGTGCCAGCAGTGTGGCGGGGCTGAACACTGAAGCTTTCTTT.

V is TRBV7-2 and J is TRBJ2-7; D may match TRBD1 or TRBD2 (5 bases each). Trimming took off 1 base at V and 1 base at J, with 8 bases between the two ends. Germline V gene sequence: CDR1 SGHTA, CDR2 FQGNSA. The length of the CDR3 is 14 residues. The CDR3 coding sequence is TGTGCCAGCAGCTTAGTTGGGGGATCCTACGAGCAGTACTTC. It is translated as CASSLVGGSYEQYF.

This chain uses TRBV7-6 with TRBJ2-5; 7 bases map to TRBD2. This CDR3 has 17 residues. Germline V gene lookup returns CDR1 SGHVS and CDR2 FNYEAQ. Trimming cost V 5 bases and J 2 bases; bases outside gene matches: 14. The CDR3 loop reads CASSTGGIPQYQETQYF. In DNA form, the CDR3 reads TGTGCCAGCAGCACCGGGGGGATTCCCCAATATCAAGAGACCCAGTACTTC.

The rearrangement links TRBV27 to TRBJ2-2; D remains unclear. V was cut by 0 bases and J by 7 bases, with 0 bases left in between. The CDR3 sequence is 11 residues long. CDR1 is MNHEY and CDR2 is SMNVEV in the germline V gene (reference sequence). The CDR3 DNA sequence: TGTGCCAGCAGTTTATCCGGGGAGCTGTTTTTT. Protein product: CASSLSGELFF.

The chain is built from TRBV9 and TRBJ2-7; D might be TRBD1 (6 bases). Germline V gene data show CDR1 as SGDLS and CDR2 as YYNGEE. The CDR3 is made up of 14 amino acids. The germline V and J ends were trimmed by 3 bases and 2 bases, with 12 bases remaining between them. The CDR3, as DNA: TGTGCCAGCAGCGAGTCACAGGGAACCTACGAGCAGTACTTC. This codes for CASSESQGTYEQYF.

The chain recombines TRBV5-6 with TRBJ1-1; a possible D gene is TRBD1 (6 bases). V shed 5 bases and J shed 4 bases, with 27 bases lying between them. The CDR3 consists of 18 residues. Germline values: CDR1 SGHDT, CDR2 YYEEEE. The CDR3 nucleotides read TGTGCCAGCAGACACCTTTTACCCGGAGGGGGGGTGGGCACTGAAGCTTTCTTT. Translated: CASRHLLPGGGVGTEAFF.

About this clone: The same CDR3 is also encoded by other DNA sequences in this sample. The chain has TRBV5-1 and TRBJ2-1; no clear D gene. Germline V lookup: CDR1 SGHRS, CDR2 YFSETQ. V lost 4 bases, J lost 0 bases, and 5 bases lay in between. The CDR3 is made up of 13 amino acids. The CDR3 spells CASSLSSYNEQFF. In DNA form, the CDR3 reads TGCGCCAGCAGCCTCAGCTCCTACAATGAGCAGTTCTTC.

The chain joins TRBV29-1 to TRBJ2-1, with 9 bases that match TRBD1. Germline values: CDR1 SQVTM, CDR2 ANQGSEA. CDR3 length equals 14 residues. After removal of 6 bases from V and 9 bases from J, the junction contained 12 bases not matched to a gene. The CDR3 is CSVAAGTGSSEQFF. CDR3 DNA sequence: TGCAGCGTAGCCGCCGGGACAGGGTCCAGTGAGCAGTTCTTC.

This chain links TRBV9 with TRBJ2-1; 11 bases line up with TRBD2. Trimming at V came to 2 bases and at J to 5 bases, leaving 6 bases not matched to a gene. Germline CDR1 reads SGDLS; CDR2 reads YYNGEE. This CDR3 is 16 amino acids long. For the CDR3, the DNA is TGTGCCAGCAGCGTCCTTAGCGGGAGGGCCAACAATGAGCAGTTCTTC. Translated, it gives CASSVLSGRANNEQFF.

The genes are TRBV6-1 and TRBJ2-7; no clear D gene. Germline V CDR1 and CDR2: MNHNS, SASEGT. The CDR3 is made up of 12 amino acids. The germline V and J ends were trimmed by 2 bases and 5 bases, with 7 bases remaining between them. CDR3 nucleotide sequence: TGTGCCAGCAGTGAACCTGGGGACGAGCAGTACTTC. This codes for CASSEPGDEQYF.

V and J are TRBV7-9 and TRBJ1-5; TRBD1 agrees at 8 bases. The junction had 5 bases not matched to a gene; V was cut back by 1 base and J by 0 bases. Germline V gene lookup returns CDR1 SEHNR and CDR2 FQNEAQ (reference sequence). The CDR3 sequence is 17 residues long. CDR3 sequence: CASSLGTGSGSNQPQHF. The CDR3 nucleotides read TGTGCCAGCAGCTTAGGGACAGGGTCGGGTAGCAATCAGCCCCAGCATTTT.

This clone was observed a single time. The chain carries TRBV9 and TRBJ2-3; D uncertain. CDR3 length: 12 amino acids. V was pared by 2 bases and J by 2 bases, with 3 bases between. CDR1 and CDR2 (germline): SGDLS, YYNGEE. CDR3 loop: CASSVDTDTQYF. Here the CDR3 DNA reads TGTGCCAGCAGCGTGGACACAGATACGCAGTATTTT.

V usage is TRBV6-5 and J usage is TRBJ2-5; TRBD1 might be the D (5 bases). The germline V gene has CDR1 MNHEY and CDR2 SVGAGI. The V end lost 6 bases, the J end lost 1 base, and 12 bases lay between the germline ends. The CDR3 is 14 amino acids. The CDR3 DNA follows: TGTGCCAGCAGCAATGACAGCTTCCAAGAGACCCAGTACTTC. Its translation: CASSNDSFQETQYF.

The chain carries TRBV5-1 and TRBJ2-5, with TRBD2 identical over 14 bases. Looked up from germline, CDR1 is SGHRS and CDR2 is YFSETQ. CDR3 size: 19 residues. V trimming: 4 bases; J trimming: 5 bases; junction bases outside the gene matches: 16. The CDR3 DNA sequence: TGCGCCAGCAGCCTCGTGGGGCAGCGACTAGCGGGAGGGAGGGAGACCCAGTACTTC. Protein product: CASSLVGQRLAGGRETQYF. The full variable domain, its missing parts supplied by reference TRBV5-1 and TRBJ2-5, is KAGVTQTPRYLIKTRGQQVTLSCSPISGHRSVSWYQQTPGQGLQFLFEYFSETQRNKGNFPGRFSGRQFSNSRSEMNVSTLELGDSALYLCASSLVGQRLAGGRETQYFGPGTRLLVL.

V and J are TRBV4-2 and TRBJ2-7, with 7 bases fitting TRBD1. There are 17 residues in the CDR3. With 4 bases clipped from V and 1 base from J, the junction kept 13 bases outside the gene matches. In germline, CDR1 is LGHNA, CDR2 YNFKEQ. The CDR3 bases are TGTGCCAGCAGCCCCTCTTTTCAGGGGGAGAAGTCCTACGAGCAGTACTTC. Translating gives CASSPSFQGEKSYEQYF.

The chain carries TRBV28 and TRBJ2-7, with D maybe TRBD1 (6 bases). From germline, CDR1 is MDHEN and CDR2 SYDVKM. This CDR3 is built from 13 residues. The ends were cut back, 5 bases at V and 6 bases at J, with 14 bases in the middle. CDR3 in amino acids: CASSPGRGSEQYF. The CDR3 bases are TGTGCCAGCAGTCCCGGCAGGGGAAGCGAGCAGTACTTC.

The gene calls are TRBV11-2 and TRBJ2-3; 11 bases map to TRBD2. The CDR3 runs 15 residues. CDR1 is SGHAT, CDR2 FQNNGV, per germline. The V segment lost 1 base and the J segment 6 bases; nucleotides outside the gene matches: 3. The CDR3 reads CASSLVAGGSDTQYF. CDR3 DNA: TGTGCCAGCAGCTTAGTAGCGGGAGGGAGCGATACGCAGTATTTT.

CDR3 DNA sequence: TGTGCCAGCTCACCACCAGGATTTGTCCTCTATGGCTACACCTTC. Amino acid sequence: CASSPPGFVLYGYTF. The V gene is TRBV18, the J gene TRBJ1-2, with D unclear. From germline, CDR1 is KGHSH and CDR2 LQKENI. This CDR3 is built from 15 residues. V lost 0 bases and J 4 bases, leaving 12 bases between the germline ends.

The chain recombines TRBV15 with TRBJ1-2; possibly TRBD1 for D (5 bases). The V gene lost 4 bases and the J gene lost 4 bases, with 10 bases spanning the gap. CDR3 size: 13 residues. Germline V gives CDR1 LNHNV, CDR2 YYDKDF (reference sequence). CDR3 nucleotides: TGTGCCACCAGCAAGGAGGACATCTATGGCTACACCTTC. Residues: CATSKEDIYGYTF.